This T cell receptor (beta chain) appears in the sequencing data of a study of radiation and T cells in renal cell carcinoma. Study observations and caveats: Tumor samples were small regions of around 0.94 g. Compared with controls, irradiated tumors showed greater TCR clonality.

CDR1 and CDR2 from the germline V gene are LNHDA and SQIVND (reference sequence). The ends lost 4 bases at V and 4 bases at J; junction bases unmatched: 11. The CDR3 contains 16 residues. The sample holds one count of this clone. Antigen: not known. Sequenced by immunoSEQ multiplex PCR; TCRdb stores in-frame clones only, minus some. The sample shows about 24,000 clones, under 65% of them seen only once. Described treatment: treatment-naive control, cytoreductive nephrectomy. The chain couples TRBV19 to TRBJ2-5; 8 bases fit TRBD1. Sequences were derived from tumor tissue, sampled from a patient whose treatment was nephrectomy without radiotherapy. This TCR came from a human donor with renal cell carcinoma. CDR3 sequence: CASSSTGGEIGETQYF. The CDR3 bases are TGTGCCAGTAGTAGCACAGGGGGAGAGATTGGAGAGACCCAGTACTTC.